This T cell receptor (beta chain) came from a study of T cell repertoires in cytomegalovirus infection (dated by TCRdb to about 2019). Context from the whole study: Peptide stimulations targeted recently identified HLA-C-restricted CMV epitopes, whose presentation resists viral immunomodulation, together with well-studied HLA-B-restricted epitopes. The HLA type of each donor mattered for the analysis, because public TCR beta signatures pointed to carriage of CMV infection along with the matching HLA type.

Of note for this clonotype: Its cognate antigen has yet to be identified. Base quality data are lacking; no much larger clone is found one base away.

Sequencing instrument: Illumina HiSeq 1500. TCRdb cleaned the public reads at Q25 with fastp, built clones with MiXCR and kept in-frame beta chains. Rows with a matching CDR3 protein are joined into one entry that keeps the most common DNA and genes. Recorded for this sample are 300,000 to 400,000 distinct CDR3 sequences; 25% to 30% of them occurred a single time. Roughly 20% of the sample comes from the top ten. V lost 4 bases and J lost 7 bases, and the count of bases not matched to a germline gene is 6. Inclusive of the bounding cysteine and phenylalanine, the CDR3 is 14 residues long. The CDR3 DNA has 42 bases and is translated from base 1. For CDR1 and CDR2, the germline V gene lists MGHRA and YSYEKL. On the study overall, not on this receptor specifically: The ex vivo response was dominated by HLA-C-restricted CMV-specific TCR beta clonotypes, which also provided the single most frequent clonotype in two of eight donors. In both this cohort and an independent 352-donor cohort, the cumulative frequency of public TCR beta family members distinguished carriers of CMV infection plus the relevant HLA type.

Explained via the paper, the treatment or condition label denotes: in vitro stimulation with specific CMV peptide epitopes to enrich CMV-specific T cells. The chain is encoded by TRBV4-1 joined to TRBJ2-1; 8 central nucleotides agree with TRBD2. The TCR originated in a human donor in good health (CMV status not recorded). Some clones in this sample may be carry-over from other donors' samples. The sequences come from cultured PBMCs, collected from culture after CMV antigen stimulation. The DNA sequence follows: TGCGCCAGCAGCCTCGGGACTAGGAGGAATGAGCAGTTCTTC. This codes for CASSLGTRRNEQFF.